The present entry profiles one T cell receptor (beta chain) with its context. The antigen is undetermined. Trimming took off 0 bases at V and 0 bases at J, with 5 bases between the two ends. CDR1 is SGDLS and CDR2 is YYNGEE in the germline V gene. This CDR3 comprises 14 residues. These data come from a study of CD8 T cells in Susac syndrome. Random hexamers were used to reverse transcribe the RNA input (0.5 to 1 ug). The method of amplification for TCR beta CDR3 was immunoSEQ multiplex PCR, covering 54 Vbeta and 13 Jbeta. Each CDR3 protein gets one entry after TCRdb re-called the immunoSEQ multiplex PCR reads with MiXCR. This table holds tens of thousands of distinct CDR3 sequences, 90% to 95% found once. CD8+ and CD4+ blood T cells underwent TCR beta sequencing. TEMRA cells were FACS-enriched, with CD8+ and CD4+ T cells isolated negatively. General study findings and limits: A relatively small number of individuals underwent TCR sequencing and HLA analysis.

The rearrangement uses TRBV9 and TRBJ2-3; no reliable D call. This sequence was found in a human donor with Susac syndrome. The sample consisted of CD4+ T cells from PBMCs. CDR3 DNA sequence: TGTGCCAGCAGCGTAGAAACTAGCACAGATACGCAGTATTTT. Its translation is CASSVETSTDTQYF.